The table lists the clone carrying this T cell receptor (beta chain) with many counts. Antigen specificity is unknown. CDR3 length equals 12 residues. Germline lookup yields CDR1 SQVTM and CDR2 ANQGSEA. The data were obtained in a study of CD8 T cells in ankylosing spondylitis. Findings of the study overall: Prior work had noted some motif variants in reactive arthritis blood and synovial fluid. Peripheral blood samples showed relatively rare disease-linked clones, and these clones were CD8+. Clones tied to disease were said to be significantly enriched in matched ankylosing spondylitis synovial fluid. A TCR beta motif of about 8 highly homologous variants seemed to mark ankylosing spondylitis blood.

TCRdb analysed the 5' RACE reads with MiXCR anew, one entry per CDR3 protein. The sample records about 240,000 distinct CDR3 sequences, around 10% being singletons. This chain uses TRBV29-1 with TRBJ2-5; either TRBD1 or TRBD2 may fit D (5 bases each). This sequence was found in a male donor with ankylosing spondylitis or in good health (not recorded which). Input material: blood, either unsorted or a sorted T cell fraction (not recorded which). The CDR3 nucleotides are TGCATTCTCGGGGCGCACCAAGAGACCCAGTACTTC. Translated: CILGAHQETQYF.